The present T cell receptor beta chain was sequenced within a study of read filtering for tumor transcriptome and immune sequencing. The sample holds a few counts of this clonotype. The antigen remains unidentified. From about 400 ng of RNA, a library with molecular barcoded alpha/delta and beta/gamma adaptors was made. Using its own MiXCR run on the reads, TCRdb lists one record per CDR3 protein. The sample lists around 130,000 distinct CDR3 sequences, roughly 13% occurring once. Germline V CDR1 and CDR2: MDHEN, SYDVKM. V shed 6 bases and J shed 1 base, with 10 bases lying between them. The CDR3 spans 14 residues. General study points: Roughly four fifths of IR-seq clonotypes had one read, totaling 3% to 4.5% of reads; RNA-seq: approximately 75% and 45%.

V is TRBV28 and J is TRBJ2-4, with D maybe TRBD1 (6 bases). The receptor was isolated from a donor over 35 with multiple myeloma. Input material: a population of CD138-negative cells sorted from bone marrow. The CDR3 sequence is CASRQGSAKNIQYF. The CDR3, as DNA: TGTGCCAGCAGGCAGGGGAGTGCCAAAAACATTCAGTACTTC.